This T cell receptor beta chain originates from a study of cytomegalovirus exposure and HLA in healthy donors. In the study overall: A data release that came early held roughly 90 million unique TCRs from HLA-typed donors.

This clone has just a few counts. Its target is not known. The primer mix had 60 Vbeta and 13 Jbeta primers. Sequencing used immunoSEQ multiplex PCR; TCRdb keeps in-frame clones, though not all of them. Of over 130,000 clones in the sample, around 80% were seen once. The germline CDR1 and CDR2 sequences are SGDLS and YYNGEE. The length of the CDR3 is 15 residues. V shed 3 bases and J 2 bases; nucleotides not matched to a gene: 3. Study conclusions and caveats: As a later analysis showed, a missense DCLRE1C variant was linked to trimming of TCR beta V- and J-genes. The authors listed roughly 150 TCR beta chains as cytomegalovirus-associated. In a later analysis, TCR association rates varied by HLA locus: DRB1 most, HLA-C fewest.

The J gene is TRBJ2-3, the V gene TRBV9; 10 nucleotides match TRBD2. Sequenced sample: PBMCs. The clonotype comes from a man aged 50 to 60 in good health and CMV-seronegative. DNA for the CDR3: TGTGCCAGCAGCGGGCTAGCGGGGGACACAGATACGCAGTATTTT. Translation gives CASSGLAGDTDTQYF.